Below, 29 T cell receptor beta chains from the same sample are listed, as sequenced in a study of T cells in localized non-small cell lung cancer. Assay: immunoSEQ multiplex PCR; the TCRdb copy retains only in-frame clones and omits some. The data show tens of thousands of clones, with 88% seen just once and about 20% held by the top ten. The material was peripheral blood, obtained before any cancer treatment. These receptors were collected from a woman aged 40 to 75 with stage I squamous cell lung carcinoma.

V is TRBV7-2 and J is TRBJ2-3; D remains ambiguous. The CDR3 consists of 15 residues. Between the trimmed V and J ends, which lost 1 base and 0 bases, there was a span of 8 bases. In germline, CDR1 is SGHTA, CDR2 FQGNSA. The CDR3 coding sequence is TGTGCCAGCAGCTTAGGTGGCAGGAGCACAGATACGCAGTATTTT. Its translation: CASSLGGRSTDTQYF.

The chain links TRBV2 to TRBJ1-4; TRBD1 aligns across 9 bases. This CDR3 comprises 15 residues. V lost 7 bases, J lost 3 bases, and 6 bases stayed unmatched. Germline CDR1 and CDR2: SNHLY and FYNNEI. CDR3 loop: CASKTGQGPNEKLFF. For the CDR3, the DNA is TGTGCCAGCAAAACGGGACAGGGTCCTAATGAAAAACTGTTTTTT. The full variable domain, completed using reference TRBV2 and TRBJ1-4, is EPEVTQTPSHQVTQMGQEVILRCVPISNHLYFYWYRQILGQKVEFLVSFYNNEISEKSEIFDDQFSVERPDGSNFTLKIRSTKLEDSAMYFCASKTGQGPNEKLFFGSGTQLSVL.

The chain links TRBV2 to TRBJ1-5; 8 nucleotides agree with TRBD1. Germline V gene lookup returns CDR1 SNHLY and CDR2 FYNNEI. The length of the CDR3 is 15 residues. The J segment lost 2 bases and the V segment lost 4 bases, leaving 4 bases of the junction unmatched. The CDR3 loop is CASSVGQGGNQPQHF. The CDR3 coding sequence is TGTGCCAGCAGTGTAGGACAGGGTGGCAATCAGCCCCAGCATTTT.

The V call is TRBV7-6, the J call TRBJ2-3; TRBD2 matches at 9 bases. Per germline, CDR1 SGHVS and CDR2 FNYEAQ. The junction had 3 bases not matched to a gene; V was cut back by 3 bases and J by 5 bases. CDR3 size: 14 residues. CDR3 nucleotides: TGTGCCAGCAGCTTGAGCGGGGGGATAGATACGCAGTATTTT. Translated: CASSLSGGIDTQYF.

The genes are TRBV14 and TRBJ2-7; TRBD2 might be the D (5 bases). CDR3 length equals 14 residues. The germline V gene encodes CDR1 SGHDN and CDR2 FVKESK. Trimming took 1 base from V and 5 from J, leaving 12 bases between them. The DNA of the CDR3 is TGTGCCAGCAGCCAAGTATCGGGGTGGAACGAGCAGTACTTC. Translated: CASSQVSGWNEQYF. Based on the CDR3 plus reference TRBV14 and TRBJ2-7, the full variable domain is EAGVTQFPSHSVIEKGQTVTLRCDPISGHDNLYWYRRVMGKEIKFLLHFVKESKQDESGMPNNRFLAERTGGTYSTLKVQPAELEDSGVYFCASSQVSGWNEQYFGPGTRLTVT.

This rearrangement joins TRBV30 to TRBJ1-1; weak D call: TRBD1 (6 bases). The CDR3 has 14 residues. The germline V and J ends were trimmed by 0 bases and 2 bases, with 10 bases remaining between them. The germline gives CDR1 GTSNPN, CDR2 SVGIG (reference sequence). CDR3 nucleotides: TGTGCCTGGAGTGTACAAGGGACAAACACTGAAGCTTTCTTT. Residues: CAWSVQGTNTEAFF.

This chain connects TRBV7-2 to TRBJ1-5; TRBD1 is a possible D gene (6 bases). The CDR3 consists of 16 residues. With 4 bases removed from V and 1 base from J, the gap between germline ends came to 14 bases. Germline CDR1 reads SGHTA; CDR2 reads FQGNSA. The CDR3 DNA sequence: TGTGCCAGCAGCTGGTCCCGGGACATAAGCAATCAGCCCCAGCATTTT. It translates to CASSWSRDISNQPQHF.

The CDR3 is CAISTGGGSDNSPLHF. The CDR3, as DNA: TGTGCCATCAGTACCGGGGGGGGGTCGGACAATTCACCCCTCCACTTT. The chain recombines TRBV10-3 with TRBJ1-6, with D maybe TRBD1 (5 bases). V lost 5 bases, J lost 7 bases, and 18 bases lay in between. Germline lookup yields CDR1 ENHRY and CDR2 SYGVKD. CDR3 length: 16 residues.

The rearrangement links TRBV19 to TRBJ2-3; TRBD1 matches 7 bases. V gave up 7 bases and J gave up 3 bases; unmatched junction bases: 4. Germline CDR1 is LNHDA and CDR2 is SQIVND (reference sequence). The CDR3 extends over 13 amino acids. DNA of the CDR3: TGTGCCAGTATGGACAGGATGACAGATACGCAGTATTTT. Amino acid sequence: CASMDRMTDTQYF.

V is TRBV27 and J is TRBJ1-2; D is unclear. V was clipped by 3 bases and J by 4 bases, with 12 bases between them. The V gene's germline CDR1 is MNHEY and CDR2 SMNVEV (reference sequence). The CDR3 loop spans 14 amino acids. This CDR3 reads CASSLREGIYGYTF. The CDR3, as DNA: TGTGCCAGCAGTTTGAGAGAGGGAATCTATGGCTACACCTTC.

This chain joins TRBV10-3 and TRBJ2-7, with D perhaps matching TRBD1 (6 bases). V was trimmed by 0 bases and J by 3 bases, leaving 12 bases between them. CDR1 is ENHRY, CDR2 SYGVKD, per germline. The length of the CDR3 is 15 residues. The CDR3 region has the DNA TGTGCCATCAGTGAGTCGACGGGACAAAACTACGAGCAGTACTTC. Its translation: CAISESTGQNYEQYF.

The chain employs TRBV4-1 and TRBJ1-5, with D maybe TRBD1 (5 bases). Germline-derived CDR1 and CDR2 are MGHRA and YSYEKL. The CDR3 covers 16 residues. The germline V and J ends were trimmed by 5 bases and 6 bases, with 20 bases remaining between them. The CDR3, as DNA: TGCGCCAGCAGCGCTGGTCGGGATGGGGCAGGTCAGCCCCAGCATTTT. Translation: CASSAGRDGAGQPQHF.

This chain uses TRBV7-3 with TRBJ2-3; weak D call: TRBD1 (6 bases). This CDR3 comprises 15 residues. V dropped 5 bases and J dropped 14 bases, with 26 bases sitting between them. CDR1 and CDR2 (germline): SGHTA, FQGTGA. In DNA form, the CDR3 reads TGTGCCAGCAGCACACAGGGCTTTGGAGATCCTCGGCTGTATTTT. It specifies CASSTQGFGDPRLYF.

The chain joins TRBV19 to TRBJ1-1; no clear D. The V gene lost 5 bases and the J gene lost 0 bases, with 7 bases spanning the gap. This CDR3 is 13 amino acids long. Germline-derived CDR1 and CDR2 are LNHDA and SQIVND (reference sequence). CDR3 bases: TGTGCCAGTAGTCTGGGCATGAACACTGAAGCTTTCTTT. This sequence encodes CASSLGMNTEAFF.

The chain couples TRBV19 to TRBJ1-5; 7 bases fit TRBD1. After removal of 6 bases from V and 7 bases from J, the junction contained 12 bases not matched to a gene. In germline, CDR1 is LNHDA, CDR2 SQIVND (reference sequence). The CDR3 is 15 amino acids. The CDR3 loop is CASRDETGNRQPQHF. DNA for the CDR3: TGTGCCAGTAGGGACGAGACAGGGAATCGCCAGCCCCAGCATTTT.

The V and J genes are TRBV6-5 and TRBJ2-7, with 9 bases matching TRBD1. With 5 bases clipped from V and 5 bases from J, the junction kept 4 bases outside the gene matches. The CDR3 totals 13 residues. Germline CDR1 is MNHEY and CDR2 is SVGAGI. CDR3 bases: TGTGCCAGCAGTCTAAGGACAGGGGACGAGCAGTACTTC. This translates into CASSLRTGDEQYF.

The chain is built from TRBV6-1 and TRBJ1-5; D is possibly TRBD1 (5 bases). V lost 2 bases to trimming and J lost 6 bases, with 11 bases between them. The CDR3 contains 14 residues. Germline V gene sequence: CDR1 MNHNS, CDR2 SASEGT. This CDR3 reads CASSESVGVQPQHF. In nucleotides, the CDR3 is TGTGCCAGCAGTGAATCCGTGGGGGTTCAGCCCCAGCATTTT.

The count of this clone is one. V and J are TRBV6-5 and TRBJ2-7; 11 bases fit TRBD2. The CDR3 contains 14 residues. Germline V gives CDR1 MNHEY, CDR2 SVGAGI. Trimming cost V 8 bases and J 5 bases; bases outside gene matches: 8. The CDR3 reads CASHISGGAHEQYF. The CDR3 region has the DNA TGTGCCAGCCACATTAGCGGGGGGGCCCACGAGCAGTACTTC.

This rearrangement joins TRBV19 to TRBJ1-5; D call uncertain. In germline, CDR1 is LNHDA, CDR2 SQIVND (reference sequence). V lost 1 base and J 0 bases, leaving 13 bases between the germline ends. This CDR3 is 17 amino acids long. CDR3 in amino acids: CASSIVDTAYSNQPQHF. Written as DNA, the CDR3 is TGTGCCAGTAGTATAGTTGATACAGCTTATAGCAATCAGCCCCAGCATTTT.

This chain uses TRBV6-5 with TRBJ2-7; the match to TRBD1 covers 11 bases. The CDR3 has 15 residues. After removal of 6 bases from V and 4 bases from J, the junction contained 8 bases not matched to a gene. The germline V gene encodes CDR1 MNHEY and CDR2 SVGAGI. In DNA form, the CDR3 reads TGTGCCAGCAGCGATGGGACAGGGGGTATGTACGAGCAGTACTTC. This gives the protein CASSDGTGGMYEQYF.

This rearrangement joins TRBV19 to TRBJ1-1; D is perhaps TRBD1 (6 bases). CDR1 and CDR2 from the germline V gene are LNHDA and SQIVND (reference sequence). The V end lost 4 bases, the J end lost 0 bases, and 9 bases lay between the germline ends. This CDR3 contains 14 residues. For the CDR3, the DNA is TGTGCCAGTAGTACCACAGGGATGAACACTGAAGCTTTCTTT. Protein: CASSTTGMNTEAFF. The variable domain in full, completed from reference TRBV19 and TRBJ1-1, reads DGGITQSPKYLFRKEGQNVTLSCEQNLNHDAMYWYRQDPGQGLRLIYYSQIVNDFQKGDIAEGYSVSREKKESFPLTVTSAQKNPTAFYLCASSTTGMNTEAFFGQGTRLTVV.

The chain has TRBV29-1 and TRBJ2-1; 7 nucleotides match TRBD2. CDR3 length equals 14 residues. The J segment lost 1 base and the V segment lost 1 base, leaving 1 base of the junction unmatched. Germline CDR1 is SQVTM and CDR2 is ANQGSEA. The CDR3 region is CSVEASGSYNEQFF. The CDR3 region has the DNA TGCAGCGTTGAAGCTAGCGGTTCCTACAATGAGCAGTTCTTC.

The V and J genes are TRBV6-5 and TRBJ2-2, with TRBD2 matching 8 bases. This CDR3 has 15 residues. From germline, CDR1 is MNHEY and CDR2 SVGAGI. V shed 4 bases, J shed 6 bases, and the junction held 7 bases outside the gene matches. The CDR3 loop reads CASSWGTRVSGELFF. The CDR3 region has the DNA TGTGCCAGCAGTTGGGGGACTAGGGTATCCGGGGAGCTGTTTTTT.

The chain employs TRBV4-1 and TRBJ2-3; no clear D. V was pared by 0 bases and J by 0 bases, with 7 bases between. Germline V gene sequence: CDR1 MGHRA, CDR2 YSYEKL. The CDR3 has 15 amino acids. CDR3 sequence: CASSQDWPSTDTQYF. DNA for the CDR3: TGCGCCAGCAGCCAAGACTGGCCGAGCACAGATACGCAGTATTTT.

The chain is built from TRBV2 and TRBJ1-2, with unresolved D. Germline V gene lookup returns CDR1 SNHLY and CDR2 FYNNEI. Trimming took 2 bases from V and 4 from J, leaving 8 bases between them. This CDR3 has 13 residues. As DNA, the CDR3 is TGTGCCAGCAGTGAAACCGAGCCCTATGGCTACACCTTC. It is translated as CASSETEPYGYTF.

The chain links TRBV5-1 to TRBJ1-1; 9 nucleotides line up with TRBD1. Germline loops: CDR1 SGHRS, CDR2 YFSETQ. The J segment lost 1 base and the V segment lost 4 bases, leaving 5 bases of the junction unmatched. The length of the CDR3 is 15 residues. The CDR3 DNA sequence: TGCGCCAGCAGCCCACAGGGGGCGCGGAACACTGAAGCTTTCTTT. Translating gives CASSPQGARNTEAFF.

The chain is built from TRBV25-1 and TRBJ1-6; D unresolved. The CDR3 totals 14 residues. V dropped 2 bases and J dropped 10 bases, with 12 bases sitting between them. CDR1 is MGHDK, CDR2 SYGVNS, per germline. CDR3 residues: CASSEPGAGSPLHF. The CDR3 DNA sequence: TGTGCCAGCAGTGAACCAGGAGCGGGGTCACCCCTCCACTTT.

The chain employs TRBV11-2 and TRBJ1-2; 9 nucleotides align to TRBD1. This CDR3 has 15 amino acids. The J segment lost 4 bases and the V segment lost 2 bases, leaving 5 bases of the junction unmatched. Germline CDR1 SGHAT, CDR2 FQNNGV. For the CDR3, the DNA is TGTGCCAGCAGCTTAACCGGGACAGGGACCTATGGCTACACCTTC. This codes for CASSLTGTGTYGYTF.

V is TRBV29-1 and J is TRBJ2-5; D remains unclear. CDR1 is SQVTM and CDR2 is ANQGSEA in the germline V gene. Trimming took 4 bases from V and 2 from J, leaving 8 bases between them. CDR3 length: 12 amino acids. The chain's CDR3 is CSVGAPQETQYF. The CDR3 bases are TGCAGCGTTGGGGCCCCACAAGAGACCCAGTACTTC. Based on the CDR3 plus reference TRBV29-1 and TRBJ2-5, the full variable domain is SAVISQKPSRDICQRGTSLTIQCQVDSQVTMMFWYRQQPGQSLTLIATANQGSEATYESGFVIDKFPISRPNLTFSTLTVSNMSPEDSSIYLCSVGAPQETQYFGPGTRLLVL.